This TCR beta chain came from a study of blood T cell repertoires in COVID-19 (dated by TCRdb to 2018 to 2020). With respect to the entire study: ImmuneRACE Cohort 3 recovered participants were defined by two consecutive negative NP/OP PCR tests, healthcare professional clearance, or symptom resolution. The material from the prospective study consisted of cDNA or gDNA derived from T cells, B-cell-depleted T cells, or PBMCs. A de-identified subject ID, COVID-19 status, age in years and sex were almost always included in the sample metadata. Collaborator samples came from the United States, Italy and Spain and covered acute and convalescent phases of COVID-19. Subjects who had been exposed to COVID-19, were actively infected with it, or had recovered from it provided the deeply sampled blood TCRbeta repertoires that made up the dataset. The samples were drawn from two sources: the first 160 participants of the ongoing ImmuneRACE study, and 950 to 1,500 subjects contributed by 6 global collaborators. The repertoires were released in a freely available public database meant as a resource for research on the immune response to SARS-CoV-2. HLA class I and class II types, where available, came from metadata supplied by the sample provider rather than from assay-based typing. What the research found in general, with its limitations: The quantity of clinical and demographic metadata differed by source and by participant and was supplied without curation.

The cysteine opens and the phenylalanine closes a CDR3 of 15 amino acids. The entry retains the CDR3 DNA only, 45 bases that are in frame from base 1. From the germline V gene, CDR1 is MNHEY and CDR2 is SVGEGT. V lost 5 bases and J lost 5 bases, and the count of bases not matched to a germline gene is 11. As for this clone: Its cognate antigen has yet to be identified. No qualities accompany the bases; no much larger clone lies one base away.

Participants in the prospective study were enrolled through a virtual design, were aged roughly 18 to 90 years, and lived in about two dozen United States geographic areas. To assign participants to cohorts, the prospective study relied on clinical history that participants themselves reported in a screening survey and a study questionnaire. In the prospective study, mobile phlebotomists collected whole blood, serum and a nasopharyngeal or oropharyngeal swab from each participant. Additional blood draws and questionnaires over a 2-month period could optionally be provided by prospective study participants. Prospective study blood samples were shipped either frozen or at room temperature before DNA extraction. The immunoSEQ Assay, a bias-controlled multiplex PCR, was used to amplify TCRbeta CDR3 regions from genomic DNA. The original pipeline was this. The number of nucleated cells in each sample was estimated from the amplification of reference gene primers within the assay. Sequence reads were collapsed and filtered to measure the absolute abundance of every unique TCRbeta CDR3 rearrangement. Productive Simpson clonality was computed per sample as the square root of Simpson's diversity index over productive rearrangements. Here the immuneACCESS table is served through TCRdb, limited to in-frame sequences with V and J called. Missing clones are a known gap in these copies; in checked studies unresolved V genes cover under half, and the rest lacks a known reason. The D gene and trimming were derived from the DNA, and the V and J assignments and clone size from that table. Present in this sample are fewer than 250,000 clones, around 87% of which were seen just once. 7% to 9% of the sample lies in the top ten.

The receptor's source is a man aged 25-40 years in a cohort exposed to, infected with or recovered from COVID-19 (not recorded which). Recombination linked TRBV6-2 or TRBV6-3 to TRBJ2-5; TRBD2 fits 7 bases in the junction. The sample comprised PBMCs or T cells enriched from blood (not recorded which). The nucleotides read TGTGCCAGCAGTATTCCCGGGGGGTCCCGTGAGACCCAGTACTTC. Its coded protein is CASSIPGGSRETQYF.